Listed here is a single TCR beta chain. These data originate in a study of blood T cells in healthy people across ages. Overall study context: Using template switching, researchers captured about one barcoded beta molecule for each two T cells.

The CDR3 is made up of 15 amino acids. Germline CDR1 SGHTA, CDR2 FQGNSA. Germline trimming cut 4 bases from V and 8 bases from J; bases unmatched to any gene: 8. A sample-barcoded 5' primer and a J-beta primer mix were used in a second PCR of roughly 7 to 11 cycles. TCRdb passed the 5' RACE reads through MiXCR, listing each CDR3 protein once. The table lists under 2,000,000 distinct CDR3 sequences, around half of them singletons. The V call is TRBV7-2, the J call TRBJ2-1; 10 bases align to TRBD2. Source material: blood. The TCR sequence derives from a woman between 40 and 55 years old in good health. The CDR3 spells CASSSLAGARYEQFF. The CDR3 coding sequence is TGTGCCAGCAGCTCGCTAGCGGGGGCCCGCTATGAGCAGTTCTTC. Full variable domain (missing parts from reference TRBV7-2 and TRBJ2-1): GAGVSQSPSNKVTEKGKDVELRCDPISGHTALYWYRQSLGQGLEFLIYFQGNSAPDKSGLPSDRFSAERTGGSVSTLTIQRTQQEDSAVYLCASSSLAGARYEQFFGPGTRLTVL.